These T cell receptor beta chains were read from a single sample in a study of blood T cell repertoires in COVID-19. Assay used: immunoSEQ multiplex PCR; TCRdb lists only in-frame clones, some missing. The profile shows tens of thousands of clones, roughly 85% of them singletons. Sequences were obtained from peripheral blood. Receptor source: a woman in her sixties with acute or convalescent COVID-19. Each CDR3 is given with its conserved first and last residue. D genes are given only for firm matches. Size is omitted from some rows. Given values are once, few, many or a class for expanded clones.

-	-	TRBV5-1	TRBJ2-7	CASSQYEQYF	TGCGCCAGCAGCCAATACGAGCAGTACTTC
-	TRBD1	TRBV7-2	TRBJ2-5	CASSSLRGRWETQYF	TGTGCCAGCAGCTCTCTCAGGGGGCGATGGGAGACCCAGTACTTC
-	-	TRBV6-7	TRBJ1-1	CASSYFPPGVTTEAFF	TGTGCCAGCAGTTACTTTCCGCCAGGGGTAACAACTGAAGCTTTCTTT
-	TRBD1	TRBV10-3	TRBJ2-4	CAISEGTGTNIQYF	TGTGCCATCAGTGAGGGGACAGGGACCAACATTCAGTACTTC
-	TRBD2	TRBV3-1/TRBV3-2	TRBJ2-7	CASSQLNGLAGGYEQYF	TGTGCCAGCAGCCAACTAAACGGCCTAGCGGGAGGCTACGAGCAGTACTTC
once	TRBD1	TRBV28	TRBJ1-2	CASSHRTGGYYGYTF	TGTGCCAGCAGTCATAGGACAGGGGGCTACTATGGCTACACCTTC
-	TRBD1	TRBV12-3/TRBV12-4	TRBJ1-2	CAITQGARYTF	TGTGCCATCACGCAGGGGGCCCGCTACACCTTC
-	TRBD1	TRBV9	TRBJ2-2	CASWSGQGNTGELFF	TGTGCCAGCTGGTCGGGACAGGGGAACACCGGGGAGCTGTTTTTT
many	-	TRBV14	TRBJ1-6	CASSQDAGTRISPLHF	TGTGCCAGCAGCCAAGATGCAGGGACTCGCATTTCACCCCTCCACTTT
-	TRBD2	TRBV6-5	TRBJ2-1	CASGPAGGVYNEQFF	TGTGCCAGCGGGCCAGCGGGGGGTGTGTACAATGAGCAGTTCTTC
-	TRBD1	TRBV7-8	TRBJ1-1	CASSPGTGGFGAFF	TGTGCCAGCAGCCCCGGGACAGGGGGCTTTGGAGCTTTCTTT
-	TRBD2	TRBV25-1	TRBJ2-3	CASRAGGGTDTQYF	TGTGCCAGCAGAGCGGGAGGGGGGACAGATACGCAGTATTTT
-	-	TRBV7-2	TRBJ1-2	CASSRILGQGNGYTF	TGTGCCAGCAGCCGCATCCTGGGGCAGGGGAATGGCTACACCTTC
-	TRBD1	TRBV25-1	TRBJ2-7	CASSESARDRAYEQYF	TGTGCCAGCAGTGAATCGGCTCGTGACAGGGCCTACGAGCAGTACTTC